One T cell receptor (beta chain) is described in this entry. The CDR3 runs to 14 residues. The germline CDR1 and CDR2 sequences are SNHLY and FYNNEI. J gave up 3 bases and V 6 bases, and 4 bases lay outside the gene matches. This sample stems from a study of blood T cell repertoires in COVID-19. At the level of the study: The cDNA or gDNA used as material had been derived from T cells, B-cell-depleted T cells, or PBMCs.

Repertoires were generated with immunoSEQ multiplex PCR, while TCRdb's copy carries only in-frame clones and drops some. The sample has 250,000 or so clones, roughly 87% seen once. This chain links TRBV2 with TRBJ1-4; the match to TRBD1 covers 7 bases. This receptor was taken from a woman aged 40 to 50 who had recovered from COVID-19. Sequenced sample: peripheral blood. As DNA, the CDR3 is TGTGCCAGCAGGAGGGGGCCGGCTAATGAAAAACTGTTTTTT. Encoded protein: CASRRGPANEKLFF. The full variable domain, rest sourced from reference TRBV2 and TRBJ1-4, is EPEVTQTPSHQVTQMGQEVILRCVPISNHLYFYWYRQILGQKVEFLVSFYNNEISEKSEIFDDQFSVERPDGSNFTLKIRSTKLEDSAMYFCASRRGPANEKLFFGSGTQLSVL.